The clone carrying this T cell receptor beta chain was observed a few times. Its antigen is not known. The sample originates from a study of cytomegalovirus exposure and HLA in healthy donors. Healthy individuals who donated bone marrow served as the donors. Use of 60 Vbeta and 13 Jbeta primers characterized the PCR. Assay: immunoSEQ multiplex PCR; the TCRdb copy retains only in-frame clones and omits some. The repertoire holds 95,000 to 130,000 clones, with around 10% as singletons. Germline V gene data show CDR1 as MDHEN and CDR2 as SYDVKM. V shed 1 base and J 2 bases; nucleotides not matched to a gene: 3. The CDR3 spans 15 residues. Whole-study results and caveats: Immune exposure information comprised only CMV serostatus. Later on, an analysis found that several of the most significant clusters appeared to be linked to common viral pathogens, which included parvovirus B19.

The chain combines TRBV28 with TRBJ2-7, with TRBD1 identical over 9 bases. This sequence originates from a man between 25 and 39 years old in good health and CMV-seronegative. Input material: PBMCs. The CDR3 is CASSLFTGGTYEQYF. The CDR3 DNA is TGTGCCAGCAGTTTATTTACAGGGGGCACCTACGAGCAGTACTTC.